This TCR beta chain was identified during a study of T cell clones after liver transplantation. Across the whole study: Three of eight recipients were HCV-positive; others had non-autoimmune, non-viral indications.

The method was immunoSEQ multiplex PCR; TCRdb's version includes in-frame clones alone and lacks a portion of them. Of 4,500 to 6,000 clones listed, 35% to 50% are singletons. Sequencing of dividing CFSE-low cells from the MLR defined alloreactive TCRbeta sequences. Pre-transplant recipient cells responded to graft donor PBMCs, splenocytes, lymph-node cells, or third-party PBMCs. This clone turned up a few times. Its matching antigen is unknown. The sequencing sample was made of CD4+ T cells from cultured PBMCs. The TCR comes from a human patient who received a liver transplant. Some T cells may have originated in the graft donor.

The DNA for the CDR3 is TGTGCCAGCAGCTTAGGACGGAGCGGGAGGGCGACAGATACGCAGTATTTT. Amino acids: CASSLGRSGRATDTQYF. The V gene is TRBV7-2, the J gene TRBJ2-3; 10 bases match TRBD2. J lost 3 bases, V lost 1 base, and 7 bases had no gene match. This CDR3 spans 17 amino acids. Germline V gene lookup returns CDR1 SGHTA and CDR2 FQGNSA.